The sample holds many counts of the clone carrying this T cell receptor beta chain. Its antigen is unidentified. This sample was included in a study of spatial heterogeneity in lung cancer. Study overall: Sequence detection consistently recorded a greater number of beta-chain than alpha-chain sequences.

Overall study results and limits: Among blood samples, ubiquitous expanded tumor TCRs appeared more at resection than at follow-up.

The CDR3 totals 15 residues. Trimming took off 4 bases at V and 1 base at J, with 13 bases between the two ends. CDR1 LGHNA and CDR2 YSLEER come from the germline V gene. Every TCR cDNA molecule carried a tag that served as a unique molecular identifier. TCRdb reanalysed the 5' RACE reads using MiXCR and keeps one entry per CDR3 protein. The table lists 40,000 to 50,000 distinct CDR3 sequences, roughly 15% of them singletons. Documented time point: sample taken at primary tumor resection. The study sequenced unsorted whole RNA from tumor, nontumor lung or frozen PBMC. The 65 or so donors had untreated early-stage non-small cell lung cancer.

This receptor was obtained from a male donor with early-stage non-small cell lung cancer. Sequencing used PBMCs, obtained at surgery. V usage is TRBV4-3 and J usage is TRBJ2-5; possible D gene TRBD2, 5 bases. The CDR3 protein is CASSRMPGFQETQYF. The DNA for the CDR3 is TGCGCCAGCAGCCGGATGCCGGGGTTCCAAGAGACCCAGTACTTC.